A selection of T cell receptor beta chains follows, all from one sample in a study of regulatory T cells in long-lasting Graves disease. TCRdb used MiXCR to reprocess the multiplex PCR reads, holding one entry per CDR3 protein. The top ten clones hold over 8.5% of a sample with 400,000 to 550,000 distinct CDR3 sequences, approximately 16% of them seen once. The sample was also linked to a second study, of T cells in Graves' hyperthyroidism and ophthalmopathy.

The specimen was peripheral blood mononuclear cells (PBMCs), collected at new diagnosis, from a patient treated with antithyroid drugs. Receptor source: a woman younger than 45 with Graves disease. Both conserved end residues are part of each CDR3. The D gene is left open where the match is weak. Clone size is not always given. Where it is, it says once, few, many or a class for expanded clones.

>-|TRBJ2-2|many|TRBV30
TGTGCCTGGAGTGTACGCAACACCGGGGAGCTGTTTTTT
CAWSVRNTGELFF
>-|TRBJ1-2|many|TRBV27
TGTGCCAGCAGTCCTCACACTACCTATGGCTACACCTTC
CASSPHTTYGYTF
>-|TRBJ2-5|-|TRBV7-2
TGTGCCAGCAGCTTCATTACACGGACAGACCTGCAAGAGACCCAGTACTTC
CASSFITRTDLQETQYF
>TRBD1|TRBJ2-1|-|TRBV11-2
TGTGCCAGCAGCCAAGGACAGGGGGCTTTGAATGAGCAGTTCTTC
CASSQGQGALNEQFF
>-|TRBJ2-1|few|TRBV7-3
TGTGCCAGCAGCCCCTCATTTTCAGATGAGCAGTTCTTC
CASSPSFSDEQFF
>-|TRBJ1-5|many|TRBV5-5
TGTGCCAGCAGCTTGGGGGCTAGGACAGAAAATCAGCCCCAGCATTTT
CASSLGARTENQPQHF
>TRBD1|TRBJ1-3|-|TRBV7-9
TGTGCCAGCAGCATCGCCCCCGGGACAGGGCAAAACACCATATATTTT
CASSIAPGTGQNTIYF
>TRBD1|TRBJ1-5|many|TRBV19
TGTGCCAGTAGTATGGAAGGGACAGGGGCCAAGTATCAGCCCCAGCATTTT
CASSMEGTGAKYQPQHF
>-|TRBJ2-1|many|TRBV5-5
TGTGCCAGCGCCCTCGGCAATGAGCAGTTCTTC
CASALGNEQFF
>-|TRBJ2-6|many|TRBV20-1
TGCAGTGCTCGCACCATCACCCAGCATTCTGGGGCCAACGTCCTGACTTTC
CSARTITQHSGANVLTF
>-|TRBJ2-5|many|TRBV29-1
TGCAGCGCCGGACTCAGACTCCAAGAGACCCAGTACTTC
CSAGLRLQETQYF
>TRBD2|TRBJ2-1|few|TRBV30
TGTGCCTGGAGTTTTAGCGGGAATGAGCAGTTCTTC
CAWSFSGNEQFF
>TRBD1|TRBJ2-2|few|TRBV6-1
TGTGCCAGCAGCAAACTGGGCACAGGGGCCCCGAACACCGGGGAGCTGTTTTTT
CASSKLGTGAPNTGELFF
>-|TRBJ1-3|many|TRBV20-1
TGCAGTGCTACGACAGGTCGTGGAAACACCATATATTTT
CSATTGRGNTIYF
>-|TRBJ1-5|few|TRBV15
TGTGCCACCAGCGGAGATAGGGGGTCTAAGGGGCCCCAGCATTTT
CATSGDRGSKGPQHF
>-|TRBJ2-3|many|TRBV12-3/TRBV12-4
TGTGCCAGCAGCCCGCCTTTCACTGTCACAGATACGCAGTATTTT
CASSPPFTVTDTQYF
>-|TRBJ2-6|many|TRBV28
TGTGCCAGCGGGAGCAGCTCTGGGGCCAACGTCCTGACTTTC
CASGSSSGANVLTF
>-|TRBJ1-1|many|TRBV20-1
TGCAGTGCTAGAGACCCACGGGGGGGCGTCACTGAAGCTTTCTTT
CSARDPRGGVTEAFF
>-|TRBJ2-4|few|TRBV7-2
TGTGCCAGCAGCTTAGCGCGGCAGCCCCTGAACGCCAAAAACATTCAGTACTTC
CASSLARQPLNAKNIQYF
>-|TRBJ1-4|many|TRBV27
TGTGCCAGCAGTTTAGGGGGTGCCGATAATGAAAAACTGTTTTTT
CASSLGGADNEKLFF
>TRBD1|TRBJ2-7|once|TRBV6-2/TRBV6-3
TGTGCCAGCAGTTATGGGGGGGGACAGGGTTCCGCCGAGCAGTACTTC
CASSYGGGQGSAEQYF
>-|TRBJ1-1|many|TRBV7-2
TGTGCCAGCAGCCCGTCGATGCTTGAAGCTTTCTTT
CASSPSMLEAFF
>-|TRBJ2-1|many|TRBV9
TGTGCCAGCAGCGCTAGTGTGGTCAATGAGCAGTTCTTC
CASSASVVNEQFF
>-|TRBJ1-1|many|TRBV7-8
TGTGCCAGCAGCTTACTACAGAGTGAAGCTTTCTTT
CASSLLQSEAFF
>TRBD1|TRBJ1-1|many|TRBV18
TGTGCCAGCTCACCAGGGACAGGGGGTTCTGAAGCTTTCTTT
CASSPGTGGSEAFF
>-|TRBJ1-6|-|TRBV5-1
TGCGCCAGCAGCATAACAGGTTCACCCCTCCACTTT
CASSITGSPLHF
>TRBD1|TRBJ1-2|-|TRBV6-1
TGTGCCAGCAGCTTTCATCACGGGACAGGACGGCAGGATGGCTACACCTTC
CASSFHHGTGRQDGYTF
>TRBD2|TRBJ2-1|few|TRBV27
TGTGCCAGCAGTTTATTCGGACTAGCGGGAAGGACCTACAATGAGCAGTTCTTC
CASSLFGLAGRTYNEQFF
>-|TRBJ1-5|-|TRBV19
TGTGCCACCGCCTCCCGGGACACCGGAATCCAGCCCCAGCATTTT
CATASRDTGIQPQHF
>TRBD2|TRBJ2-5|many|TRBV24-1
TGTGCCACCAGTGATATGACTAGCGGACAAGAGACCCAGTACTTC
CATSDMTSGQETQYF
>TRBD2|TRBJ2-7|-|TRBV7-9
TGTGCCAGCAGCTTAGGTTCTAGCGGGACCTACGAGCAGTACTTC
CASSLGSSGTYEQYF
>-|TRBJ2-7|many|TRBV5-6
TGTGCCAGCAGCCCGACAGGCGAGTCCTACGAGCAGTACTTC
CASSPTGESYEQYF
>-|TRBJ1-5|-|TRBV20-1
TGCAGTGCTTTCCTGCCAGGCGGTCAGCCCCAGCATTTT
CSAFLPGGQPQHF
>-|TRBJ2-1|-|TRBV6-1
TGTGCCAGCAGTACCGGCGATCTAGGGAATGAGCAGTTCTTC
CASSTGDLGNEQFF
>-|TRBJ2-1|few|TRBV18
TGTGCCAGCTCACCGTACAATGATCAGTTCTTC
CASSPYNDQFF
>TRBD2|TRBJ2-1|many|TRBV11-2
TGTGCCAGCAGCTTCGGACTAGCCGCGCAGTTCTTC
CASSFGLAAQFF
>TRBD2|TRBJ2-5|many|TRBV18
TGTGCCAGCTCACCACCAGGCCTAGCGGGACAAGAGACCCAGTACTTC
CASSPPGLAGQETQYF
>-|TRBJ2-5|few|TRBV7-9
TGTGCCAGCAGCTCCCAGAACCAAGAGACCCAGTACTTC
CASSSQNQETQYF
>TRBD1|TRBJ1-6|many|TRBV12-3/TRBV12-4
TGTGCCAGCACCCCGACAGGGGCTCGTTCACCCCTCCACTTT
CASTPTGARSPLHF
>TRBD1|TRBJ1-2|-|TRBV28
TGTGCCAGCTATGGGACAGCGGCTATTAACTATGGCTACACCTTC
CASYGTAAINYGYTF
>TRBD1|TRBJ1-2|many|TRBV12-3/TRBV12-4
TGTGCCAGCAGTTTAGCGGCCGGGACAGGGTCCTATGGCTACACCTTC
CASSLAAGTGSYGYTF
>-|TRBJ2-7|many|TRBV20-1
TGCAGTGCCAAACCAGGGGGGGCGTACGAGCAGTACTTC
CSAKPGGAYEQYF
>-|TRBJ1-2|few|TRBV10-3
TGTGCCATCAGTGAGTCTGTCAGCTATGGCTACACCTTC
CAISESVSYGYTF
>-|TRBJ2-7|many|TRBV18
TGTGCCAGCTCAGTGCGGGAAAATGACGAGCAGTACTTC
CASSVRENDEQYF
>TRBD2|TRBJ2-1|many|TRBV10-3
TGTGCCATCAGTGAGTCACAGCGGGATACCAATGAGCAGTTCTTC
CAISESQRDTNEQFF
>-|TRBJ2-7|many|TRBV27
TGTGCCAGTAGGCCTAATGGGGCCTACGAGCAGTACTTC
CASRPNGAYEQYF
>-|TRBJ1-6|-|TRBV6-1
TGTGCCAGCAGTGTGGAGACAGGAGGGCATACACCCCTCCACTTT
CASSVETGGHTPLHF
>-|TRBJ2-5|many|TRBV7-2
TGTGCCAGCAGCTTCGGATCCGTCTCCTCTGGGGAGACCCAGTACTTC
CASSFGSVSSGETQYF
>-|TRBJ2-5|many|TRBV2
TGTGCCAGCAGTAAACAGCAAGAGACCCAGTACTTC
CASSKQQETQYF
>-|TRBJ1-1|-|TRBV4-1
TGCGCCAGCAGCCAAGATAGTCTGCAGGTCCCGTCCTTT
CASSQDSLQVPSF
>-|TRBJ1-2|once|TRBV19
TGTGCCAGTAGTGCTCCGGAGTTTAACTATGGCTACACCTTC
CASSAPEFNYGYTF
>TRBD1|TRBJ2-7|few|TRBV27
TGTGCCAGCAGTCCCAGGGGGTCCTCCTACAAGCAGTACTTC
CASSPRGSSYKQYF
>TRBD2|TRBJ2-5|many|TRBV28
TGTGCCAGCAGTCTAGCGGGAGGGCCGGAGTGGGAGACCCAGTACTTC
CASSLAGGPEWETQYF
>-|TRBJ1-2|few|TRBV6-1
TGTGCCAGCAGCCTGGGACGGCTAAACTATGGCTACACCTTC
CASSLGRLNYGYTF
>TRBD2|TRBJ2-7|many|TRBV3-1
TGTGCCAGCACCCGGGAGGGACTCCCTACCTACGAGCAGTACTTC
CASTREGLPTYEQYF
>TRBD2|TRBJ2-7|once|TRBV18
TGTGCCAGCTCACCAGGAGCGGCAGGGACTAGCGGGCTACCCTACGAGCAGTACTTC
CASSPGAAGTSGLPYEQYF